These 10 T cell receptor beta chains share one sample of origin, sequenced in a study of low-dose radiotherapy and immunotherapy resistance in tumors. Time point noted: after trial treatment. Treatment indicated: LDRT plus nivolumab, ipilimumab, low-dose cyclophosphamide and aspirin (RACIN trial). First-strand cDNA used TRAV- and TRBV-specific primers, covering alpha and beta chains. For amplifying TCRs, the PCR ran for approximately 18 cycles with Phusion, which was used together with a constant-region primer and the adapter on the V primers. TCRdb reanalysed the reads using MiXCR and keeps one entry per CDR3 protein. The sample lists 100,000 or so distinct CDR3 sequences, less than 25% occurring once. The sample consisted of PBMCs, taken after low-dose radiotherapy plus immunotherapy. The receptors originated from a male donor with prostate cancer.

Turning to this clonotype: This probably arose from a read error, given a far larger clone one base away. This chain connects TRBV14 to TRBJ2-4, with 7 bases identical to TRBD2. This CDR3 has 14 residues. The V gene's germline CDR1 is SGHDN and CDR2 FVKESK. V lost 8 bases to trimming and J lost 13 bases; unmatched junction nucleotides: 17. CDR3 DNA: TGTGCCAGCGCCAGACTAGCCGTCTACAATGAGCAGTACTTC. It specifies CASARLAVYNEQYF.

This clonotype was picked up a small number of times. This rearrangement joins TRBV11-2 to TRBJ2-2; a weak D match, TRBD1 (5 bases). The CDR3 sequence is 15 residues long. Trimming took off 4 bases at V and 6 bases at J, with 15 bases between the two ends. In germline, CDR1 is SGHAT, CDR2 FQNNGV. The CDR3 protein is CASSWGLRDPGELFF. For the CDR3, the DNA is TGTGCCAGCAGCTGGGGCCTCAGGGATCCCGGGGAGCTGTTTTTT.

This clonotype was seen only a few times. The genes are TRBV28 and TRBJ2-7; D remains unclear. Germline CDR1 is MDHEN and CDR2 is SYDVKM. Trimming cost V 6 bases and J 4 bases, with 13 bases left between them. The length of the CDR3 is 13 residues. DNA of the CDR3: TGTGCCAGCAGCCCCCCGGAAAAGTACGAGCAGTACTTC. Translating it yields CASSPPEKYEQYF.

This clonotype was detected ten times or more. The chain couples TRBV20-1 to TRBJ2-4; 9 bases fit TRBD1. The CDR3 sequence is 17 residues long. With 1 base clipped from V and 0 bases from J, the junction kept 7 bases outside the gene matches. Germline values: CDR1 DFQATT, CDR2 SNEGSKA (reference sequence). This CDR3 is CSARGTGVSLAKNIQYF. CDR3 bases: TGCAGTGCTAGAGGGACAGGGGTCTCTTTAGCCAAAAACATTCAGTACTTC.

This clonotype showed up many times. The rearrangement joins TRBV29-1 to TRBJ2-5; 8 bases are a match to TRBD2. From germline, CDR1 is SQVTM and CDR2 ANQGSEA. V lost 1 base, J lost 5 bases, and 6 bases stayed unmatched. The CDR3 is made up of 14 amino acids. This CDR3 reads CSVEASGSGETQYF. The DNA of the CDR3 is TGCAGCGTTGAAGCTAGCGGGTCCGGGGAGACCCAGTACTTC.

This clonotype was counted ten times or more. This sequence joins TRBV7-2 and TRBJ2-2; D unresolved. V was pared by 5 bases and J by 6 bases, with 10 bases between. Germline V gene lookup returns CDR1 SGHTA and CDR2 FQGNSA. The CDR3 is 13 amino acids. CDR3 in amino acids: CASSLFLAGELFF. The CDR3, as DNA: TGTGCCAGCAGCCTTTTTTTGGCCGGGGAGCTGTTTTTT.

This clonotype has ten or more counts. The chain has TRBV10-3 and TRBJ1-6; a possible D gene is TRBD1 (5 bases). The ends were cut back, 6 bases at V and 11 bases at J, with 11 bases in the middle. The CDR3 is made up of 12 amino acids. In germline, CDR1 is ENHRY, CDR2 SYGVKD. The DNA of the CDR3 is TGTGCCATCAGCGAGGGGTTGACACCCCTCCACTTT. This encodes CAISEGLTPLHF.

Regarding this clonotype: A single base separates this from a much larger clone, so it may be a read error. This chain uses TRBV4-1 with TRBJ2-3; 12 nucleotides align to TRBD2. V shed 0 bases, J shed 8 bases, and the junction held 9 bases outside the gene matches. This CDR3 is 17 amino acids long. Germline V lookup: CDR1 MGHRA, CDR2 YSYEKL. CDR3 sequence: CASSQDPPLAGGGTQYF. As DNA, the CDR3 is TGCGCCAGCAGCCAAGACCCTCCACTAGCGGGGGGAGGTACGCAGTATTTT.

J is TRBJ2-2 and V is TRBV5-4; 8 bases align to TRBD2. The CDR3 is 15 residues long. CDR1 and CDR2 from the germline V gene are SGHNT and YYREEE (reference sequence). V was clipped by 0 bases and J by 6 bases; unmatched bases: 4. Here the CDR3 reads CASSLGSGGPGELFF. For the CDR3, the DNA is TGTGCCAGCAGCTTGGGGTCGGGAGGGCCCGGGGAGCTGTTTTTT.

This clonotype has at least ten counts. The chain employs TRBV5-1 and TRBJ2-1; TRBD1 aligns across 10 bases. The V gene's germline CDR1 is SGHRS and CDR2 YFSETQ. The CDR3 contains 15 residues. The V gene end was trimmed by 2 bases and the J gene end by 3 bases; junction bases not matched to a gene: 2. The DNA for the CDR3 is TGCGCCAGCAGCTTCGGGGACAGGGGCTACAATGAGCAGTTCTTC. Encoded protein: CASSFGDRGYNEQFF.